This T cell receptor (beta chain) was retrieved from a study of blood T cell repertoires in COVID-19. Study summary: Italy, Spain and the United States were the sources of the convalescent and acute COVID-19 samples.

The table came from immunoSEQ multiplex PCR; TCRdb's copy has only in-frame clones and leaves some out. Of over 150,000 clones in the sample, roughly 87% were seen once. Germline loops: CDR1 LGHDT, CDR2 YNNKEL (reference sequence). Trimming stripped 1 base from V and 3 bases from J, with 12 bases between. CDR3 size: 16 residues. The clonotype was recovered from a woman in her fifties or sixties who had recovered from COVID-19. The sequenced sample consisted of PBMCs or T cells enriched from blood (not recorded which). The chain joins TRBV3-1 (or the pseudogene TRBV3-2) to TRBJ1-4, with D perhaps matching TRBD1 (6 bases). Here the CDR3 reads CASSQVPGTPNEKLFF. In nucleotides, the CDR3 is TGTGCCAGCAGCCAAGTACCCGGGACACCTAATGAAAAACTGTTTTTT.